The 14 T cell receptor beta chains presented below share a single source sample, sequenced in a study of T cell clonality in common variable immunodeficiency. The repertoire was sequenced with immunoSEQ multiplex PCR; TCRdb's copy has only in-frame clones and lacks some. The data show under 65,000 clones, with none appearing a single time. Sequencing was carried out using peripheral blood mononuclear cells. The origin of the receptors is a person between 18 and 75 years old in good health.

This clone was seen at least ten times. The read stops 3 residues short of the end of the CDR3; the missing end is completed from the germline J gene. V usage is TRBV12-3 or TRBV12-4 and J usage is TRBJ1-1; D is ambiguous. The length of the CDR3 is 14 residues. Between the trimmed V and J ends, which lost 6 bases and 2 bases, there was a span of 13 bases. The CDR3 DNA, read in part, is TGTGCCAGCAGCCTAGACCGAGCCAACACTGAA. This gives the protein CASSLDRANTE. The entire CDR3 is CASSLDRANTEAFF.

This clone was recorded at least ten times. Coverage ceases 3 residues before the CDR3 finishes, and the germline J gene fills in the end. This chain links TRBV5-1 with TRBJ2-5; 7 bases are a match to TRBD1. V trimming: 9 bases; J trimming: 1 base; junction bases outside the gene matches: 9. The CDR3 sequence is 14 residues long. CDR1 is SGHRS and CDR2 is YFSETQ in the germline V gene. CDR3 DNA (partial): TGCGCCACCCGGGACAGCGTGCTCCAAGAGACC. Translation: CATRDSVLQET. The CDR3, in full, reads CATRDSVLQETQYF.

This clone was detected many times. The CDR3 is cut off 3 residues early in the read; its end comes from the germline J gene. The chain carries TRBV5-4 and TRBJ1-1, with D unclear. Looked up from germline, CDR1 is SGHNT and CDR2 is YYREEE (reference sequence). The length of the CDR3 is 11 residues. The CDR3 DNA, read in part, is TGTGCCAGCAGCTTGGGGCGGGAA. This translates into CASSLGRE. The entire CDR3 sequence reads CASSLGREAFF.

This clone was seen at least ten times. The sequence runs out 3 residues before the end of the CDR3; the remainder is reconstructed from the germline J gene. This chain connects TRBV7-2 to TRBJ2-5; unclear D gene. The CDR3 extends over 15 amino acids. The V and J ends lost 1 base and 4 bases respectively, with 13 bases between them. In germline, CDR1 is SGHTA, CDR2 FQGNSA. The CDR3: CASSLVSAAGETQYF. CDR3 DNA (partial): TGTGCCAGCAGCTTAGTATCCGCCGCCGGAGAGACC.

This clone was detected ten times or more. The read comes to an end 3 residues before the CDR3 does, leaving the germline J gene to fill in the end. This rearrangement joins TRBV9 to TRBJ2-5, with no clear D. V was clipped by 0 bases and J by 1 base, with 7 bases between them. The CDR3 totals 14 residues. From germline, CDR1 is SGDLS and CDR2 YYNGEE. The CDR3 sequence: CASSVGFGQETQYF. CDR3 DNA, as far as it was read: TGTGCCAGCAGCGTAGGTTTCGGCCAAGAGACC.

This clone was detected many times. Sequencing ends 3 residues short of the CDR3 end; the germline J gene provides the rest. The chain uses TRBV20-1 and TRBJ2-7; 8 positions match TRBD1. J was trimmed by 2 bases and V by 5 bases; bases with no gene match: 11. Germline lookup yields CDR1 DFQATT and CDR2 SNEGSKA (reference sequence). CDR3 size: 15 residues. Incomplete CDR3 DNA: TGCAGTGCTGTGAAGTCGGGACAGGAGCCCTACGAG. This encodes CSAVKSGQEPYE. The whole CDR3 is CSAVKSGQEPYEQYF.

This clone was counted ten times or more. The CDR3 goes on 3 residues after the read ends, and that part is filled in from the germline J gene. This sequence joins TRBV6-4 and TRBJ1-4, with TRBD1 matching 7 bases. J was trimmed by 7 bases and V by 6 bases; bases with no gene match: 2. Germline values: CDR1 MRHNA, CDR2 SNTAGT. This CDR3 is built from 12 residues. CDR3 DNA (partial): TGTGCCAGCAGGGGGGACAGTGAAAAA. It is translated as CASRGDSEK. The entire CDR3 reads CASRGDSEKLFF.

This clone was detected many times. The CDR3: CASSLDRTGGELFF. The CDR3 bases that were read are TGTGCCAGCAGTTTGGACAGGACAGGCGGGGAG. This chain links TRBV6-2 or TRBV6-3 with TRBJ2-2; 7 nucleotides line up with TRBD1. The read gets to within 3 residues of the CDR3 end, and the germline J gene fills in the rest. The germline V gene has CDR1 MNHEY and CDR2 SVGEGT. Trimming removed 4 bases from V and 7 bases from J; junction bases left unmatched: 6. CDR3 length equals 14 residues.

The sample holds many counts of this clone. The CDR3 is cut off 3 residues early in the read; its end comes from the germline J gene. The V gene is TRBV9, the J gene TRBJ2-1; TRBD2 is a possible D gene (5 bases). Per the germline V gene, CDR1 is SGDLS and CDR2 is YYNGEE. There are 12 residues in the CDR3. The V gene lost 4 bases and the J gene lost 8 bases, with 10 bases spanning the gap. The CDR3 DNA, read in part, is TGTGCCAGCAGCACGCCGCGGGATGAG. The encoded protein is CASSTPRDE. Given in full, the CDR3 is CASSTPRDEQFF.

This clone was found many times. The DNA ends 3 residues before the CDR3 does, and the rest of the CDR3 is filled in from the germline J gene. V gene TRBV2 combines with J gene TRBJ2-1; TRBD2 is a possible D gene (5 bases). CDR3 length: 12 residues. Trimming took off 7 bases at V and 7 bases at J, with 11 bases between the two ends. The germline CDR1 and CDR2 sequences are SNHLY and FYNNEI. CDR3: CASNRERNEQFF. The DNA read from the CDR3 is TGTGCCAGCAATAGGGAGCGGAATGAG.

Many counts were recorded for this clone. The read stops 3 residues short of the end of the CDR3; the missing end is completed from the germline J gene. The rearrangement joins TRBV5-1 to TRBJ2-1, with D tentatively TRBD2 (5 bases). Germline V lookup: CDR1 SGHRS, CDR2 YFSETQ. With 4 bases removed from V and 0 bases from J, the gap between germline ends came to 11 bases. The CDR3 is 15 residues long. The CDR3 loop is CASSISSSSYNEQFF. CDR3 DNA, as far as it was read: TGCGCCAGCAGCATTTCTAGCAGCTCCTACAATGAG. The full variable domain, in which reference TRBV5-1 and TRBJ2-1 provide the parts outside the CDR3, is KAGVTQTPRYLIKTRGQQVTLSCSPISGHRSVSWYQQTPGQGLQFLFEYFSETQRNKGNFPGRFSGRQFSNSRSEMNVSTLELGDSALYLCASSISSSSYNEQFFGPGTRLTVL.

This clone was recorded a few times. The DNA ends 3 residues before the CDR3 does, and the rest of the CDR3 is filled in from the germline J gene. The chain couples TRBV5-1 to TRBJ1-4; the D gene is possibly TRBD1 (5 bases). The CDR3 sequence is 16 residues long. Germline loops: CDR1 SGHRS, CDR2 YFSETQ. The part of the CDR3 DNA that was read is TGCGCCAGCAGCTTCTCGCGGCGGCAGGGTAATTCACCA. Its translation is CASSFSRRQGNSP. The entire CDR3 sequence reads CASSFSRRQGNSPLFF.

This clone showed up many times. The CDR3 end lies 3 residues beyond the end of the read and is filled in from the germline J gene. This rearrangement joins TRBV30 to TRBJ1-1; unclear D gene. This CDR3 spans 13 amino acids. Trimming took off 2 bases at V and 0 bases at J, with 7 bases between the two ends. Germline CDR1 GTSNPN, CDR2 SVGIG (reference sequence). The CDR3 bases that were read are TGTGCCTGGAGTTACAGTTTGAACACTGAA. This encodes CAWSYSLNTE. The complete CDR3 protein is CAWSYSLNTEAFF.

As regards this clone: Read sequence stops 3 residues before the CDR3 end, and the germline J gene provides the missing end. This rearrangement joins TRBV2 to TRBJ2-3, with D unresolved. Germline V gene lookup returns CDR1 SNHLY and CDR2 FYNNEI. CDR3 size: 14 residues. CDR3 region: CASSPVGFLQPQYF. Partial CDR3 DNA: TGTGCCAGCAGCCCGGTCGGATTCTTACAGCCG.